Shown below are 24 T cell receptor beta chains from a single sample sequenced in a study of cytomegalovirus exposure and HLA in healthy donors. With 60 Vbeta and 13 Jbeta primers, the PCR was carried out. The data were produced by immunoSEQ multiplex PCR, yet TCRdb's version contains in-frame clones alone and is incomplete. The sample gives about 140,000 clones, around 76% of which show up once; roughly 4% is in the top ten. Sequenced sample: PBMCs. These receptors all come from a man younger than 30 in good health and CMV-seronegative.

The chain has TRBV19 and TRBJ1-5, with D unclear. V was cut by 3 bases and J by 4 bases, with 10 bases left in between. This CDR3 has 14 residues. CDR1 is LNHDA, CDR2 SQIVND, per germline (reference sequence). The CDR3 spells CASSMRDLNQPQHF. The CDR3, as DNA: TGTGCCAGTAGTATGAGGGATCTAAATCAGCCCCAGCATTTT.

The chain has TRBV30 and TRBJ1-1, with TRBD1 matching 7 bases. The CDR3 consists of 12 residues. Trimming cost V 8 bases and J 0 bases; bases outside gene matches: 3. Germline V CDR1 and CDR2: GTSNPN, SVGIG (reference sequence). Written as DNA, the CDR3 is TGTGCCCGAGACAGGGTGAACACTGAAGCTTTCTTT. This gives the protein CARDRVNTEAFF. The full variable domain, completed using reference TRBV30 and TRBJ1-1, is SQTIHQWPATLVQPVGSPLSLECTVEGTSNPNLYWYRQAAGRGLQLLFYSVGIGQISSEVPQNLSASRPQDRQFILSSKKLLLSDSGFYLCARDRVNTEAFFGQGTRLTVV.

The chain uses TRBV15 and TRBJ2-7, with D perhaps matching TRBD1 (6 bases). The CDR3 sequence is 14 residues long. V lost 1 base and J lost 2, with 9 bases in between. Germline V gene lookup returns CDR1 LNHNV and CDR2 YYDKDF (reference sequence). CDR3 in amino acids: CATSRGGQTYEQYF. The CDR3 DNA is TGTGCCACCAGCAGAGGTGGACAGACCTACGAGCAGTACTTC.

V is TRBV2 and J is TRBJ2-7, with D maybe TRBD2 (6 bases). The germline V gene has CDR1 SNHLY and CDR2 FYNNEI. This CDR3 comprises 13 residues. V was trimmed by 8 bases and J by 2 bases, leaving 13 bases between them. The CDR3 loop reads CASSRGSPYEQYF. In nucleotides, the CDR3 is TGTGCCAGCTCACGGGGGAGCCCCTACGAGCAGTACTTC. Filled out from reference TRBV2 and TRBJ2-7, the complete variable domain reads EPEVTQTPSHQVTQMGQEVILRCVPISNHLYFYWYRQILGQKVEFLVSFYNNEISEKSEIFDDQFSVERPDGSNFTLKIRSTKLEDSAMYFCASSRGSPYEQYFGPGTRLTVT.

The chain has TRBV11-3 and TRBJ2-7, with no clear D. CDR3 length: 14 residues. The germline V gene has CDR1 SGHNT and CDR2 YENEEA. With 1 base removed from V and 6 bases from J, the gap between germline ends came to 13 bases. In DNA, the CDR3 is TGTGCCAGCAGCTTAGGCGACATTCCCCTCGAGCAGTACTTC. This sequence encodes CASSLGDIPLEQYF.

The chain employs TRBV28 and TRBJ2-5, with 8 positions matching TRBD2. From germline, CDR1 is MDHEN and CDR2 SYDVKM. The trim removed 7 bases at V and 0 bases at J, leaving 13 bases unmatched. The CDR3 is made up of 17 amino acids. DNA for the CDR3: TGTGCCAGCATTCCGAGTCCGGGGACTAGAAACCAAGAGACCCAGTACTTC. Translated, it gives CASIPSPGTRNQETQYF. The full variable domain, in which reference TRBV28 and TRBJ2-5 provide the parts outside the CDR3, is DVKVTQSSRYLVKRTGEKVFLECVQDMDHENMFWYRQDPGLGLRLIYFSYDVKMKEKGDIPEGYSVSREKKERFSLILESASTNQTSMYLCASIPSPGTRNQETQYFGPGTRLLVL.

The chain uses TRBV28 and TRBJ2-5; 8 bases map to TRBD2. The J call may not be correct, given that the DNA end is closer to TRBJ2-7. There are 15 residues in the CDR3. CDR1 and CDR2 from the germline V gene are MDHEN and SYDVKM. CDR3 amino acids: CASSFVSRGRYEQYF. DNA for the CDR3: TGTGCCAGCAGTTTTGTCTCACGCGGGAGGTACGAGCAGTACTTC.

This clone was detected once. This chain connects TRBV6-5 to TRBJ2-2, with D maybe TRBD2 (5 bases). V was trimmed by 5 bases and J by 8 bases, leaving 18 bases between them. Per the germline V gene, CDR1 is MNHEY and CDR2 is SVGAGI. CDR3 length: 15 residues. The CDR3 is CASSMPGTLGGELFF. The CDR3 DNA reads TGTGCCAGCAGTATGCCGGGAACCCTTGGGGGGGAGCTGTTTTTT.

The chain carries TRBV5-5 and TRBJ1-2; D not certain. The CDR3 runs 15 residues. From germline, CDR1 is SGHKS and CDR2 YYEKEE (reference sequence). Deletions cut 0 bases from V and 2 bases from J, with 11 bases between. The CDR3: CASSLGAAVNYGYTF. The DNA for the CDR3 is TGTGCCAGCAGCTTGGGGGCAGCCGTGAACTATGGCTACACCTTC.

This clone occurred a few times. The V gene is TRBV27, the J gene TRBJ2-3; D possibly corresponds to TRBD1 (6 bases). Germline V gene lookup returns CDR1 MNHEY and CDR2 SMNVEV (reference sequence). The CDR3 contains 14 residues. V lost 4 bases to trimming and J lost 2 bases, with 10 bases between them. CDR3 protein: CASSSGTHTDTQYF. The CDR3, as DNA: TGTGCCAGCAGTTCCGGGACACACACAGATACGCAGTATTTT.

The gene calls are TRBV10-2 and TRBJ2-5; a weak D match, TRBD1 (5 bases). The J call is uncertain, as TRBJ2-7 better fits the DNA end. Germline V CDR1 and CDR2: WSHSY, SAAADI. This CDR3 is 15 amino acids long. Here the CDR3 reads CASSGGRAESYEQYF. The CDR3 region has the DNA TGCGCCAGCAGTGGTGGCAGGGCGGAATCCTACGAGCAGTACTTC.

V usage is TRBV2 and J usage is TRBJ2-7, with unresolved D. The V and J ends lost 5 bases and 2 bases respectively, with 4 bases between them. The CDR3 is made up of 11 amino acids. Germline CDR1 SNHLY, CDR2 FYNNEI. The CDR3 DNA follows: TGTGCCAGCAGTCTTACCTACGAGCAGTACTTC. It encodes CASSLTYEQYF.

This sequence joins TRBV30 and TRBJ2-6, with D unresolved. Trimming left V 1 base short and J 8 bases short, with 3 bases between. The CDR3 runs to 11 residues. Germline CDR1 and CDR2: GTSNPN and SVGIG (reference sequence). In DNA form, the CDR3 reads TGTGCCTGGAGTGCTACCAACGTCCTGACTTTC. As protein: CAWSATNVLTF.

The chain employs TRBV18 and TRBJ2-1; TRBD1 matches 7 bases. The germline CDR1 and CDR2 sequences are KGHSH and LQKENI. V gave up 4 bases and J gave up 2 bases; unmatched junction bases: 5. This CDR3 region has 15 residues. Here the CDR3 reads CASSLHRGPYNEQFF. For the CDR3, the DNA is TGTGCCAGCTCACTCCACAGGGGACCCTACAATGAGCAGTTCTTC.

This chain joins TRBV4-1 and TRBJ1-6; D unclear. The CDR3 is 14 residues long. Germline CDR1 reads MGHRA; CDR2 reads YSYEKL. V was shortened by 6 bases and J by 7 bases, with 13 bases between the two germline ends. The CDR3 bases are TGCGCCAGCAGACGAAACAATCAGAATTCACCCCTCCACTTT. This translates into CASRRNNQNSPLHF.

The CDR3 reads CASSLSDQETQYF. As DNA, the CDR3 is TGTGCCAGCAGCTTGTCAGACCAAGAGACCCAGTACTTC. The V and J genes are TRBV7-9 and TRBJ2-5, with no clear D. The CDR3 has 13 residues. V lost 3 bases to trimming and J lost 0 bases, with 5 bases between them. Germline V gene data show CDR1 as SEHNR and CDR2 as FQNEAQ (reference sequence).

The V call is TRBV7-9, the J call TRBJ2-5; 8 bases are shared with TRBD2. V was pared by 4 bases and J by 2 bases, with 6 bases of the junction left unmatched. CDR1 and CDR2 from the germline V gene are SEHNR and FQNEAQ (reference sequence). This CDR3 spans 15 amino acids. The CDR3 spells CASSSLAGLQETQYF. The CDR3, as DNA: TGTGCCAGCAGCTCGCTAGCGGGTTTACAAGAGACCCAGTACTTC.

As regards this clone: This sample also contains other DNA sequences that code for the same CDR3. CDR3 sequence (DNA): TGTGCCAGCTTCCCGACTCGAAACACTGAAGCTTTCTTT. Its translation: CASFPTRNTEAFF. The V gene is TRBV18, the J gene TRBJ1-1, with unresolved D. The germline V and J ends were trimmed by 7 bases and 2 bases, with 11 bases remaining between them. There are 13 residues in the CDR3. Germline values: CDR1 KGHSH, CDR2 LQKENI.

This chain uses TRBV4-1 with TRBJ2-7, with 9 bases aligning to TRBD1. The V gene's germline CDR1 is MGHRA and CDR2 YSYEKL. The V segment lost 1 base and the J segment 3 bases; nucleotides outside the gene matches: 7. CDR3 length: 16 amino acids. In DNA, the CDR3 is TGCGCCAGCAGCCAAGGCCGATCGACAGGGGGCTACGAGCAGTACTTC. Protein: CASSQGRSTGGYEQYF.

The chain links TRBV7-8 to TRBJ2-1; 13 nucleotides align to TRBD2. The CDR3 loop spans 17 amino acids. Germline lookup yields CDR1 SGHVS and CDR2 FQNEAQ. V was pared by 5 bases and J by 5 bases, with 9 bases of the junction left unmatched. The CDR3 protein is CASSPRGTSGNNNEQFF. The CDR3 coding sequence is TGTGCCAGCAGCCCTAGGGGGACTAGCGGGAACAACAATGAGCAGTTCTTC.

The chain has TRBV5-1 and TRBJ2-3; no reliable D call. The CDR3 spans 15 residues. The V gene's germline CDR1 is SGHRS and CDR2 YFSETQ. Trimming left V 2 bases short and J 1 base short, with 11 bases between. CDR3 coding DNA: TGCGCCAGCAGCTTCCTGGGCAGGCGCACAGATACGCAGTATTTT. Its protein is CASSFLGRRTDTQYF.

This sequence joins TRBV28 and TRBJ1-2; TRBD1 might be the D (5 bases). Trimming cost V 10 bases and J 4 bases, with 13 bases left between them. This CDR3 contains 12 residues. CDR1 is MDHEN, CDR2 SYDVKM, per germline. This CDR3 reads CATRDSPYGYTF. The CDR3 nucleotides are TGTGCCACCCGGGACTCCCCCTATGGCTACACCTTC.

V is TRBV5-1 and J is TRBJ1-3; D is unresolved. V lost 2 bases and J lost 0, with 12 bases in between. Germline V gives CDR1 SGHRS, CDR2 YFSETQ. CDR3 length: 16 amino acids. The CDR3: CASSFGNPSSGNTIYF. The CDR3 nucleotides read TGCGCCAGCAGCTTCGGGAATCCGAGCTCTGGAAACACCATATATTTT.

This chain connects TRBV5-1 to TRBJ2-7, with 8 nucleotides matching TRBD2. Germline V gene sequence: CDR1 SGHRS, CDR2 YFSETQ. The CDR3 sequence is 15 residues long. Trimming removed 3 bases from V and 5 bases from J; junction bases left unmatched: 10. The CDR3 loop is CASSSLSGKSDEQYF. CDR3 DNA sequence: TGCGCCAGCAGCTCGCTTAGCGGGAAGTCTGACGAGCAGTACTTC.